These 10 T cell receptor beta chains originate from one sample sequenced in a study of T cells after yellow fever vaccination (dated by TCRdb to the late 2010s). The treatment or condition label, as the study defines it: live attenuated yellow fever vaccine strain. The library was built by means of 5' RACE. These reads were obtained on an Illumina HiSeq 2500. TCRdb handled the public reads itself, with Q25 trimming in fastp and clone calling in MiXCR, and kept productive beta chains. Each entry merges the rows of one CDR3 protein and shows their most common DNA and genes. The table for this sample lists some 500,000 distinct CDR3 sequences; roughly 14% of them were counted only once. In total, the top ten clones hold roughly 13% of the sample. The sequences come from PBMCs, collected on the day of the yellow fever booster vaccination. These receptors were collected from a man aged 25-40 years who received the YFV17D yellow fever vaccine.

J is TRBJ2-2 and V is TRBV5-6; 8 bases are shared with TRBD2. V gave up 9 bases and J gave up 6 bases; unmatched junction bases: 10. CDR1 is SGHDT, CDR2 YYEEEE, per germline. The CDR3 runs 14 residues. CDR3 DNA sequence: TGTGCCACCATTACTAGCGGCGGGGCCGGGGAGCTGTTTTTT. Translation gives CATITSGGAGELFF.

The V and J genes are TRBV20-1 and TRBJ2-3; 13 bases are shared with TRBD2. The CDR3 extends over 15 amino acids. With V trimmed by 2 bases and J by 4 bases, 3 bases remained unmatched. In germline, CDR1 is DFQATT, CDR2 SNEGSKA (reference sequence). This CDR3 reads CSARTLAGGPDTQYF. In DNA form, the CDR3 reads TGCAGTGCTAGAACACTAGCGGGAGGGCCAGATACGCAGTATTTT.

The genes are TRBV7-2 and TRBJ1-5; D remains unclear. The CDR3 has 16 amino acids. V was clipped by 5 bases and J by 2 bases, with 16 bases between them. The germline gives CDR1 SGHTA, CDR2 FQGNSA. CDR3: CASSVRHEWGNQPQHF. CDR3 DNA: TGTGCCAGCAGCGTGAGACACGAATGGGGCAATCAGCCCCAGCATTTT.

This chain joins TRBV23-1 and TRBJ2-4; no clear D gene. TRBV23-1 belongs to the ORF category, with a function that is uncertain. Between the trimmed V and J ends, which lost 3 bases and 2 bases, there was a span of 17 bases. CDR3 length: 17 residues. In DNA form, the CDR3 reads TGCGCCAGCAGTCAGCCGGCCGACATTTTTTCCAAAAACATTCAGTACTTC. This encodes CASSQPADIFSKNIQYF.

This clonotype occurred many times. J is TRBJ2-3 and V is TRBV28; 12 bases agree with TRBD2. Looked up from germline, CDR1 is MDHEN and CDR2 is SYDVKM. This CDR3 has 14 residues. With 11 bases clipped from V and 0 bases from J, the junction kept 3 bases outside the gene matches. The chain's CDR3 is CAGGLAGSTDTQYF. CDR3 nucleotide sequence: TGTGCCGGCGGACTAGCGGGAAGCACAGATACGCAGTATTTT. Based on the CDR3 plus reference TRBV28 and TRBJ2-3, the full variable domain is DVKVTQSSRYLVKRTGEKVFLECVQDMDHENMFWYRQDPGLGLRLIYFSYDVKMKEKGDIPEGYSVSREKKERFSLILESASTNQTSMYLCAGGLAGSTDTQYFGPGTRLTVL.

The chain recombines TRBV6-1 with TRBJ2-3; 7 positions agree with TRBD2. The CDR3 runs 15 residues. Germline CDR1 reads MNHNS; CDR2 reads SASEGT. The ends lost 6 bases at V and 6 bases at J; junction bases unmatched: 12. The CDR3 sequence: CASSSGGSITDTQYF. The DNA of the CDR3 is TGTGCCAGCAGCTCCGGGGGGAGCATTACGGATACGCAGTATTTT.

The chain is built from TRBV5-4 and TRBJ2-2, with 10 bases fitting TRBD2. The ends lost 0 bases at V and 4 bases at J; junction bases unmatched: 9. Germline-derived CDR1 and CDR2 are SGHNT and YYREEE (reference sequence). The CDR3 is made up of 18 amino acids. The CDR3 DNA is TGTGCCAGCAGCTTGGCCGATAGCGGGAGGCTAGGCACCGGGGAGCTGTTTTTT. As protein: CASSLADSGRLGTGELFF.

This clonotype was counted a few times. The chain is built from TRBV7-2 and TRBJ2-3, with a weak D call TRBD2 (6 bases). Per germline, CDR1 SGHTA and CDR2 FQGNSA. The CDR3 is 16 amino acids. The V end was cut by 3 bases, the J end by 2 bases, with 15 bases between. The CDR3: CASSFPLAGPTDTQYF. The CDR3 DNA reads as TGTGCCAGCAGCTTCCCCTTGGCGGGACCCACAGATACGCAGTATTTT.

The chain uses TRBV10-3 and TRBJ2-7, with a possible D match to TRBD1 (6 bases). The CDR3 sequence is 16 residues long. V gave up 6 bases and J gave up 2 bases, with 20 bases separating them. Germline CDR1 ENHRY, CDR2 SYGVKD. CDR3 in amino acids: CAISFPPNRDPYEQYF. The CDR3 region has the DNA TGTGCCATCAGCTTTCCCCCGAACAGGGACCCCTACGAGCAGTACTTC.

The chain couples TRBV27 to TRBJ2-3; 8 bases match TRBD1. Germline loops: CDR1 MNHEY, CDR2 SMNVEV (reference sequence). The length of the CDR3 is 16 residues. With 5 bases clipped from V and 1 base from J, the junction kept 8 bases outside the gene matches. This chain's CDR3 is CASSPTRTGRTDTQYF. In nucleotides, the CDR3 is TGTGCCAGCAGTCCTACCCGGACAGGGCGCACAGATACGCAGTATTTT.